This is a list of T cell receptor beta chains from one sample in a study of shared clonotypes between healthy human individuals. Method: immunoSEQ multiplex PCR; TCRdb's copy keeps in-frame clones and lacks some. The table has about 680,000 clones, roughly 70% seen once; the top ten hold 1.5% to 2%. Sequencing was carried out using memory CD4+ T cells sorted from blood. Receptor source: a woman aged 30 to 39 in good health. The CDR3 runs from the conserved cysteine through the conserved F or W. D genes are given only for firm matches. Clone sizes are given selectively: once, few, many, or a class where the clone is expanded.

cdr3_nt: TGTGCCAGCAGCATCGGGACAGGAGATGACGAGCAGTACTTC; cdr3_aa: CASSIGTGDDEQYF; clone_size: -; d_call: TRBD1; j_call: TRBJ2-7; v_call: TRBV5-4
cdr3_nt: TGCGCCAGCAAGGAGAGAATGGGCCTCTACGAGCAGTACTTC; cdr3_aa: CASKERMGLYEQYF; clone_size: -; d_call: -; j_call: TRBJ2-7; v_call: TRBV4-1
cdr3_nt: TGTGCCAGCAGTTTGGTGTGGGGGATGGAGCAGTTCTTC; cdr3_aa: CASSLVWGMEQFF; clone_size: -; d_call: -; j_call: TRBJ2-1; v_call: TRBV28
cdr3_nt: TGTGCCAGTCTGAGGGGAACTAACTATGGCTACACCTTC; cdr3_aa: CASLRGTNYGYTF; clone_size: -; d_call: -; j_call: TRBJ1-2; v_call: TRBV28
cdr3_nt: TGTGCCAGCAGCTTAATGGCCAGGGCCTATGGCTACACCTTC; cdr3_aa: CASSLMARAYGYTF; clone_size: many; d_call: -; j_call: TRBJ1-2; v_call: TRBV7-9
cdr3_nt: TGTGCCAGCACCCCCAGGGGGGGAAATTGGGTAGACACTGAAGCTTTCTTT; cdr3_aa: CASTPRGGNWVDTEAFF; clone_size: few; d_call: TRBD1; j_call: TRBJ1-1; v_call: TRBV11-2
cdr3_nt: TGTGCCAGTAGTAGGGCAGGGGAAGAGACCCAGTACTTC; cdr3_aa: CASSRAGEETQYF; clone_size: -; d_call: -; j_call: TRBJ2-5; v_call: TRBV19
cdr3_nt: TGTGCCAGCAGCCGAAGGTCACTAGCGGAAGAGACCCAGTACTTC; cdr3_aa: CASSRRSLAEETQYF; clone_size: -; d_call: TRBD2; j_call: TRBJ2-5; v_call: TRBV2
cdr3_nt: TGCGCCAGCACTTACTACTCGGACAGGGTGGAGACCCAGTACTTC; cdr3_aa: CASTYYSDRVETQYF; clone_size: -; d_call: TRBD1; j_call: TRBJ2-5; v_call: TRBV5-1
cdr3_nt: TGCAGCGTTGTTTCTTCAGGGGGCAACTATGGCTACACCTTC; cdr3_aa: CSVVSSGGNYGYTF; clone_size: -; d_call: TRBD1; j_call: TRBJ1-2; v_call: TRBV29-1
cdr3_nt: TGCGCCAGCAGTGAGTCGGGGAACGAAAAACTGTTTTTT; cdr3_aa: CASSESGNEKLFF; clone_size: -; d_call: -; j_call: TRBJ1-4; v_call: TRBV10-1
cdr3_nt: TGTGCCAGCAGCTACGGACAGGGGAAAGAGACCCAGTACTTC; cdr3_aa: CASSYGQGKETQYF; clone_size: -; d_call: TRBD1; j_call: TRBJ2-5; v_call: TRBV5-4
cdr3_nt: TGTGCCAGCACCTTAACGGGGGGACTAGCGGCTGATACGCAGTATTTT; cdr3_aa: CASTLTGGLAADTQYF; clone_size: many; d_call: TRBD2; j_call: TRBJ2-3; v_call: TRBV6-6
cdr3_nt: TGTGCCAGCGGCGCTAGCGGGACTGGCTGGGAGACCCAGTACTTC; cdr3_aa: CASGASGTGWETQYF; clone_size: -; d_call: TRBD2; j_call: TRBJ2-5; v_call: TRBV6-1
cdr3_nt: TGTGCCAGCCGCCGGAGCAGGGGTTCCGGCTCACCCCTCCACTTT; cdr3_aa: CASRRSRGSGSPLHF; clone_size: -; d_call: -; j_call: TRBJ1-6; v_call: TRBV27
cdr3_nt: TGTGCCAGTAGTATATGGCCCGGGGAGCTGTTTTTT; cdr3_aa: CASSIWPGELFF; clone_size: -; d_call: -; j_call: TRBJ2-2; v_call: TRBV19
cdr3_nt: TGTGCCAGCAGTGAATCTTATATCGGACTAGCGGGTTACAATGAGCAGTTCTTC; cdr3_aa: CASSESYIGLAGYNEQFF; clone_size: once; d_call: TRBD2; j_call: TRBJ2-1; v_call: TRBV6-1
cdr3_nt: TGCGCCAGCAGCCTACGTGCGGCGACTAATGAAAAACTGTTTTTT; cdr3_aa: CASSLRAATNEKLFF; clone_size: -; d_call: -; j_call: TRBJ1-4; v_call: TRBV5-1
cdr3_nt: TGTGCCAGCCTTAAAATCGGGAGGAACACTGAAGCTTTCTTT; cdr3_aa: CASLKIGRNTEAFF; clone_size: -; d_call: -; j_call: TRBJ1-1; v_call: TRBV6-5
cdr3_nt: TGTGCCAGCAGCGTAGTAACGGAAGGTAGTGAAAAACTGTTTTTT; cdr3_aa: CASSVVTEGSEKLFF; clone_size: -; d_call: -; j_call: TRBJ1-4; v_call: TRBV9
cdr3_nt: TGTGCCAGTAGTTCCCGGACAGTAAGCTCCTACGAGCAGTACTTC; cdr3_aa: CASSSRTVSSYEQYF; clone_size: -; d_call: -; j_call: TRBJ2-7; v_call: TRBV19
cdr3_nt: TGTGCCAGCAGTTATACAGGGGGTAATGAGCAGTTCTTC; cdr3_aa: CASSYTGGNEQFF; clone_size: -; d_call: TRBD1; j_call: TRBJ2-1; v_call: TRBV6-6
cdr3_nt: TGTGCCAGCTCACCTGGGCATGGCTACGAGCAGTACTTC; cdr3_aa: CASSPGHGYEQYF; clone_size: -; d_call: -; j_call: TRBJ2-7; v_call: TRBV18
cdr3_nt: TGTGCCAGCCGGGCCAACTCTGGAAACACCATATATTTT; cdr3_aa: CASRANSGNTIYF; clone_size: -; d_call: -; j_call: TRBJ1-3; v_call: TRBV2
cdr3_nt: TGTGCCACCAGCAGGGGGCAAGAGACCCAGTACTTC; cdr3_aa: CATSRGQETQYF; clone_size: -; d_call: -; j_call: TRBJ2-5; v_call: TRBV15
cdr3_nt: TGTGCCAGCAGCTTAACGGGGTCGAACACTGAAGCTTTCTTT; cdr3_aa: CASSLTGSNTEAFF; clone_size: -; d_call: -; j_call: TRBJ1-1; v_call: TRBV7-8
cdr3_nt: TGTGCCAGCAGCCTCTCAGGGGGCAAAACCTACGAGCAGTACTTC; cdr3_aa: CASSLSGGKTYEQYF; clone_size: few; d_call: TRBD1; j_call: TRBJ2-7; v_call: TRBV11-2
cdr3_nt: TGTGCCAGCAGTTTGACTACACGAAAAAACAATGAGCAGTTCTTC; cdr3_aa: CASSLTTRKNNEQFF; clone_size: -; d_call: -; j_call: TRBJ2-1; v_call: TRBV28
cdr3_nt: TGCGCCAGCGGGGCAAATCAGCCCCAGCATTTT; cdr3_aa: CASGANQPQHF; clone_size: once; d_call: -; j_call: TRBJ1-5; v_call: TRBV23-1